This passage covers 27 T cell receptor beta chains from one sample sequenced in a study of human T cells and chemical hapten exposure. Regarding time point: patch test 2, 6 weeks after DPC sensitization. Treatment reported: therapeutic diphenylcyclopropenone sensitization with weekly scalp DPC. TCRdb called the RACE reads again in MiXCR, with one record for every CDR3 protein. The table shows approximately 110,000 distinct CDR3 sequences, with more than 7% occurring only once. The sample was whole blood, taken in connection with sensitization to the hapten diphenylcyclopropenone (DPC). The receptor set was obtained from a woman in her forties with alopecia areata. Some clones in this sample may be carry-over from other donors' samples.

This clonotype was seen at least ten times. This chain connects TRBV28 to TRBJ1-4; a weak D match, TRBD1 (5 bases). The CDR3 has 16 amino acids. Per germline, CDR1 MDHEN and CDR2 SYDVKM. Deletions cut 3 bases from V and 7 bases from J, with 18 bases between. The CDR3, as DNA: TGTGCCAGCAGTTTCCCTAAGACCGGGAGGGGTGAAAAACTGTTTTTT. Its translation: CASSFPKTGRGEKLFF.

Only a few counts were recorded for this clonotype. This sequence joins TRBV20-1 and TRBJ2-5, with D perhaps matching TRBD1 (5 bases). V lost 1 base and J 6 bases, leaving 15 bases between the germline ends. The CDR3 extends over 14 amino acids. CDR1 is DFQATT and CDR2 is SNEGSKA in the germline V gene (reference sequence). In DNA, the CDR3 is TGCAGTGCTAGAGTCAGGGCAGCTCCGAAGACCCAGTACTTC. It translates to CSARVRAAPKTQYF.

This clonotype came up a few times. This rearrangement joins TRBV5-1 to TRBJ2-2; no clear D gene. The CDR3 covers 14 residues. The germline V gene has CDR1 SGHRS and CDR2 YFSETQ. V lost 1 base, J lost 3 bases, and 7 bases lay in between. The CDR3 protein is CASSLLEDTGELFF. For the CDR3, the DNA is TGCGCCAGCAGCTTGTTGGAAGACACCGGGGAGCTGTTTTTT.

This rearrangement joins TRBV12-3 or TRBV12-4 to TRBJ2-7, with a tentative D call TRBD1 (5 bases). Between the trimmed V and J ends, which lost 7 bases and 0 bases, there was a span of 16 bases. The CDR3 is 15 amino acids. CDR3 DNA sequence: TGTGCCAGCACCCGGTGGGGCGTTAGCTCCTACGAGCAGTACTTC. Protein sequence: CASTRWGVSSYEQYF.

This clonotype was detected many times. The chain is built from TRBV18 and TRBJ2-1; tentatively, D is TRBD2 (5 bases). The ends were cut back, 0 bases at V and 6 bases at J, with 9 bases in the middle. The CDR3 runs to 14 residues. Germline V gene sequence: CDR1 KGHSH, CDR2 LQKENI. CDR3 sequence: CASSPPASSNEQFF. The CDR3 nucleotides read TGTGCCAGCTCACCACCAGCTAGCTCCAATGAGCAGTTCTTC. Using reference TRBV18 and TRBJ2-1 for the parts outside the CDR3, the full variable domain is NAGVMQNPRHLVRRRGQEARLRCSPMKGHSHVYWYRQLPEEGLKFMVYLQKENIIDESGMPKERFSAEFPKEGPSILRIQQVVRGDSAAYFCASSPPASSNEQFFGPGTRLTVL.

This chain connects TRBV10-1 to TRBJ2-3, with a possible D match to TRBD1 (6 bases). Germline V lookup: CDR1 WNHNN, CDR2 SYGVQD (reference sequence). This CDR3 has 15 residues. Between the trimmed V and J ends, which lost 5 bases and 4 bases, there was a span of 16 bases. CDR3 region: CASSPDISGADTQYF. CDR3 DNA sequence: TGCGCCAGCAGTCCAGACATATCAGGGGCAGATACGCAGTATTTT.

This clonotype was observed many times. The J gene is TRBJ1-5, the V gene TRBV28, with 8 bases lining up with TRBD1. Germline values: CDR1 MDHEN, CDR2 SYDVKM. Losses at the gene ends were 1 base for V and 7 bases for J; bases not matched to a gene: 6. The CDR3 totals 15 residues. CDR3 sequence (DNA): TGTGCCAGCAGTTTATTCCGGACAGGGAGGCAGCCCCAGCATTTT. Translation: CASSLFRTGRQPQHF.

This clonotype was found many times. The V gene is TRBV20-1, the J gene TRBJ2-7; perhaps TRBD1 as D (5 bases). The CDR3 runs to 14 residues. Trimming stripped 6 bases from V and 2 bases from J, with 17 bases between. The germline gives CDR1 DFQATT, CDR2 SNEGSKA (reference sequence). CDR3 nucleotide sequence: TGCAGTGCCCTGCCGGCGGACATCGCCTACGAGCAGTACTTC. Protein sequence: CSALPADIAYEQYF.

This clonotype has just a few counts. V is TRBV5-1 and J is TRBJ2-2; D might be TRBD1 (5 bases). Germline values: CDR1 SGHRS, CDR2 YFSETQ. The V and J ends lost 1 base and 3 bases respectively, with 10 bases between them. This CDR3 comprises 15 residues. CDR3 in DNA: TGCGCCAGCAGCTTGAGGGCCAGGGACACCGGGGAGCTGTTTTTT. Encoded protein: CASSLRARDTGELFF.

This clonotype was counted between two and nine times. CDR3 nucleotide sequence: TGCAGCGTTGACTATACAAACAATGAGCAGTTCTTC. Protein sequence: CSVDYTNNEQFF. This chain uses TRBV29-1 with TRBJ2-1; D call uncertain. Germline CDR1 SQVTM, CDR2 ANQGSEA. V was pared by 3 bases and J by 5 bases, with 8 bases between. The CDR3 covers 12 residues.

The gene calls are TRBV6-5 and TRBJ1-6; D not resolved. The CDR3 has 15 amino acids. V was shortened by 1 base and J by 7 bases, with 11 bases between the two germline ends. Germline lookup yields CDR1 MNHEY and CDR2 SVGAGI. The DNA of the CDR3 is TGTGCCAGCAGTTACTTTGCAGCGGGGAATTCACCCCTCCACTTT. Amino acid sequence: CASSYFAAGNSPLHF.

This chain's CDR3 is CASSLSQGAESPLHF. The CDR3 nucleotides are TGTGCCAGCAGCTTATCGCAGGGCGCGGAATCACCCCTCCACTTT. The chain couples TRBV7-9 to TRBJ1-6; possible D gene TRBD1, 5 bases. Germline CDR1 and CDR2: SEHNR and FQNEAQ (reference sequence). The CDR3 extends over 15 amino acids. V shed 2 bases and J shed 10 bases, with 15 bases lying between them.

The chain is built from TRBV6-5 and TRBJ2-7; D call uncertain. The V and J ends lost 0 bases and 0 bases respectively, with 9 bases between them. Germline CDR1 MNHEY, CDR2 SVGAGI. The length of the CDR3 is 15 residues. CDR3 DNA: TGTGCCAGCAGTTACTCGAAGGGCAGCTCCTACGAGCAGTACTTC. Amino acid sequence: CASSYSKGSSYEQYF.

This chain uses TRBV7-9 with TRBJ2-2; 7 nucleotides align to TRBD1. J lost 6 bases, V lost 5 bases, and 3 bases had no gene match. The CDR3 covers 13 residues. Germline V gives CDR1 SEHNR, CDR2 FQNEAQ (reference sequence). The CDR3 DNA reads TGTGCCAGCAGCCAGGACAGGTCCGGGGAGCTGTTTTTT. Amino acid sequence: CASSQDRSGELFF.

This clonotype was seen at least ten times. V and J are TRBV7-8 and TRBJ1-5; D remains ambiguous. This CDR3 comprises 14 residues. V lost 1 base and J lost 4, with 8 bases in between. Germline CDR1 and CDR2: SGHVS and FQNEAQ. The CDR3: CASSLDRLNQPQHF. DNA of the CDR3: TGTGCCAGCAGCTTAGACAGATTAAATCAGCCCCAGCATTTT.

Only a few counts were recorded for this clonotype. The chain uses TRBV20-1 and TRBJ2-3; 8 positions agree with TRBD1. J gave up 5 bases and V 6 bases, and 10 bases lay outside the gene matches. Germline-derived CDR1 and CDR2 are DFQATT and SNEGSKA (reference sequence). The CDR3 consists of 14 residues. DNA for the CDR3: TGCAGTGCCCCCGGGACAGGTCTCAGAGATACGCAGTATTTT. Translating it yields CSAPGTGLRDTQYF.

The rearrangement uses TRBV6-6 and TRBJ2-2; D is possibly TRBD2 (7 bases). V lost 7 bases, J lost 4 bases, and 13 bases lay in between. CDR3 length equals 14 residues. Looked up from germline, CDR1 is MNHNY and CDR2 is SVGAGI (reference sequence). The CDR3 is CASKRGGGTGELFF. The CDR3 DNA is TGTGCCAGCAAAAGGGGGGGTGGCACCGGGGAGCTGTTTTTT.

In this sample, this clonotype turned up many times. The J gene is TRBJ2-1, the V gene TRBV7-9; possibly TRBD1 or TRBD2 for D (6 bases each). The CDR3 runs to 16 residues. The germline gives CDR1 SEHNR, CDR2 FQNEAQ (reference sequence). Trimming cost V 6 bases and J 8 bases, with 23 bases left between them. In DNA, the CDR3 is TGTGCCAGCAGGGCAAGGGGGGTCGAGCGGGCCCATGAGCAGTTCTTC. It specifies CASRARGVERAHEQFF.

J is TRBJ1-4 and V is TRBV20-1; possible D gene TRBD1, 5 bases. Germline lookup yields CDR1 DFQATT and CDR2 SNEGSKA (reference sequence). The length of the CDR3 is 14 residues. V lost 4 bases and J 5 bases, leaving 14 bases between the germline ends. The CDR3 sequence is CSANPRAGNEKLFF. CDR3 coding DNA: TGCAGTGCTAACCCACGGGCAGGGAATGAAAAACTGTTTTTT.

The gene calls are TRBV7-2 and TRBJ2-1; 14 bases line up with TRBD2. In germline, CDR1 is SGHTA, CDR2 FQGNSA. This CDR3 spans 17 amino acids. V was clipped by 5 bases and J by 5 bases; unmatched bases: 8. The chain's CDR3 is CASSGRTSGGLHNEQFF. As DNA, the CDR3 is TGTGCCAGCAGCGGCCGGACTAGCGGGGGGCTTCACAATGAGCAGTTCTTC.

This chain uses TRBV12-3 or TRBV12-4 with TRBJ2-3; D is possibly TRBD2 (5 bases). V was trimmed by 3 bases and J by 1 base, leaving 14 bases between them. CDR3 length equals 16 residues. The CDR3 sequence is CASSFLRGSRTDTQYF. CDR3 DNA: TGTGCCAGCAGTTTTCTTCGCGGGTCCCGCACAGATACGCAGTATTTT.

This clonotype was found many times. This rearrangement joins TRBV27 to TRBJ1-4; a weak D match, TRBD1 (5 bases). Trimming stripped 6 bases from V and 9 bases from J, with 17 bases between. Germline-derived CDR1 and CDR2 are MNHEY and SMNVEV (reference sequence). The CDR3 has 14 residues. This CDR3 is CASRQQADPQKLFF. The CDR3 DNA reads TGTGCCAGCAGGCAACAGGCTGACCCTCAAAAACTGTTTTTT.

V and J are TRBV6-4 and TRBJ1-5, with D perhaps TRBD1 (5 bases). The V end was cut by 8 bases, the J end by 4 bases, with 15 bases between. CDR1 and CDR2 (germline): MRHNA, SNTAGT. CDR3 length: 14 amino acids. The CDR3 loop reads CASGGPGQNQPQHF. Here the CDR3 DNA reads TGTGCCAGCGGCGGTCCAGGGCAAAATCAGCCCCAGCATTTT.

This clonotype was counted at least ten times. The chain has TRBV7-3 and TRBJ2-5; tentative D call: TRBD1 (5 bases). Germline CDR1 reads SGHTA; CDR2 reads FQGTGA. V lost 6 bases, J lost 2 bases, and 10 bases lay in between. This CDR3 is built from 13 residues. This CDR3 is CASSSQGQETQYF. The CDR3, as DNA: TGTGCCAGCAGTTCCCAGGGTCAAGAGACCCAGTACTTC. Supplemented by reference TRBV7-3 and TRBJ2-5, the full variable domain reads GAGVSQTPSNKVTEKGKYVELRCDPISGHTALYWYRQSLGQGPEFLIYFQGTGAADDSGLPNDRFFAVRPEGSVSTLKIQRTERGDSAVYLCASSSQGQETQYFGPGTRLLVL.

The chain is built from TRBV3-1 and TRBJ1-5; D unresolved. The CDR3 is made up of 13 amino acids. Per germline, CDR1 LGHDT and CDR2 YNNKEL (reference sequence). V lost 1 base to trimming and J lost 7 bases, with 8 bases between them. The CDR3 loop is CASSQAGWQPQHF. CDR3 DNA: TGTGCCAGCAGCCAAGCGGGCTGGCAGCCCCAGCATTTT.

This chain uses TRBV4-1 with TRBJ1-5; D remains unclear. Germline-derived CDR1 and CDR2 are MGHRA and YSYEKL. This CDR3 has 14 residues. Trimming cost V 6 bases and J 4 bases, with 13 bases left between them. The CDR3 DNA is TGCGCCAGCAGTCCCGGGTCCTTAAATCAGCCCCAGCATTTT. Amino acids: CASSPGSLNQPQHF.

This clonotype was seen ten or more times. The V and J genes are TRBV20-1 and TRBJ2-7; 7 bases are a match to TRBD2. CDR3 size: 14 residues. V was pared by 3 bases and J by 5 bases, with 10 bases of the junction left unmatched. Germline loops: CDR1 DFQATT, CDR2 SNEGSKA (reference sequence). DNA for the CDR3: TGCAGTGCTAGCCGCTCCTTGGGGGGGGACGAGCAGTACTTC. This gives the protein CSASRSLGGDEQYF.